This entry features one T cell receptor beta chain sequence. The data were taken from a study of CD8 T cells in Susac syndrome. CDR1 and CDR2 (germline): KGHSH, LQKENI. This CDR3 contains 15 residues. The V and J ends lost 6 bases and 0 bases respectively, with 12 bases between them. The RNA input was about 0.5 to 1 ug, and it was reverse transcribed with random hexamers. TCRdb called the immunoSEQ multiplex PCR reads again in MiXCR, with one record for every CDR3 protein. The table includes under 200,000 distinct CDR3 sequences, 90% to 95% detected once. The sample consisted of CD4+ T cells from PBMCs. This TCR derives from a human donor with Susac syndrome. This sequence joins TRBV18 and TRBJ2-4, with a possible D match to TRBD1 (6 bases). The CDR3 nucleotides are TGTGCCAGCTCCCCCGGACAGTCAGCCAAAAACATTCAGTACTTC. Residues: CASSPGQSAKNIQYF. Using reference TRBV18 and TRBJ2-4 for the parts outside the CDR3, the full variable domain is NAGVMQNPRHLVRRRGQEARLRCSPMKGHSHVYWYRQLPEEGLKFMVYLQKENIIDESGMPKERFSAEFPKEGPSILRIQQVVRGDSAAYFCASSPGQSAKNIQYFGAGTRLSVL.